The 20 T cell receptor beta chains given below trace back to one sample, sequenced in a study of a mutant IDH1 vaccine in newly diagnosed glioma. Sample time point: week 5, during vaccination. Every vaccination contained 300 ug of the mutant IDH1 20-mer peptide and was paired with topical imiquimod. Their specific antigens are unknown. Clones were read by immunoSEQ multiplex PCR, and TCRdb kept only the in-frame ones, dropping some. The sample lists tens of thousands of clones, approximately 79% occurring once. Material: PBMCs, obtained from a glioma patient whose treatment included an IDH1 peptide vaccine. These receptors were collected from a woman between 50 and 59 years old with glioma.

This rearrangement joins TRBV5-6 to TRBJ2-7; either TRBD1 or TRBD2 may fit D (6 bases each). In germline, CDR1 is SGHDT, CDR2 YYEEEE. The CDR3 totals 13 residues. The germline V and J ends were trimmed by 4 bases and 5 bases, with 13 bases remaining between them. The CDR3 reads CASSLTRGHEQYF. Here the CDR3 DNA reads TGTGCCAGCAGCCTGACTCGGGGGCACGAGCAGTACTTC.

The rearrangement uses TRBV9 and TRBJ1-1, with 7 bases that match TRBD1. The CDR3 spans 12 residues. V shed 8 bases and J 7 bases; nucleotides not matched to a gene: 8. Germline values: CDR1 SGDLS, CDR2 YYNGEE. The CDR3 sequence: CASQQGRGEAFF. The DNA of the CDR3 is TGTGCCAGTCAACAGGGGAGAGGTGAAGCTTTCTTT.

This clone has just a few counts. The chain carries TRBV7-8 and TRBJ2-3, with TRBD2 matching 11 bases. The CDR3 length is 15 residues. The trim removed 3 bases at V and 5 bases at J, leaving 4 bases unmatched. From germline, CDR1 is SGHVS and CDR2 FQNEAQ. The CDR3 nucleotides are TGTGCCAGCAGCTTCCAAGGGACTAGCGGAGATACGCAGTATTTT. It translates to CASSFQGTSGDTQYF.

V is TRBV5-1 and J is TRBJ1-2; no definite D call. Trimming removed 0 bases at V and 4 bases at J, with 13 bases between. Germline CDR1 is SGHRS and CDR2 is YFSETQ. CDR3 length: 15 residues. The CDR3 nucleotides read TGCGCCAGCAGCTTGGGTGGGGAAAGGATCTATGGCTACACCTTC. Translating it yields CASSLGGERIYGYTF.

V usage is TRBV7-9 and J usage is TRBJ1-2; no clear D. CDR1 SEHNR and CDR2 FQNEAQ come from the germline V gene (reference sequence). Trimming removed 2 bases at V and 8 bases at J, with 15 bases between. This CDR3 is built from 14 residues. Here the CDR3 reads CASSLSAGSRGYTF. The CDR3 coding sequence is TGTGCCAGCAGCTTATCCGCTGGTTCTCGAGGCTACACCTTC.

This chain uses TRBV4-1 with TRBJ2-3; D assignment may be TRBD1 or TRBD2 (5 bases each). The CDR3 covers 15 residues. CDR1 and CDR2 (germline): MGHRA, YSYEKL. Trimming removed 4 bases from V and 6 bases from J, with 17 bases in between. The CDR3 is CASSRGATEGDTQYF. The CDR3 bases are TGCGCCAGCAGCCGAGGGGCGACCGAGGGCGATACGCAGTATTTT.

The chain links TRBV5-6 to TRBJ2-5, with D possibly being TRBD1 or TRBD2 (5 bases each). This CDR3 spans 14 amino acids. Trimming removed 5 bases at V and 2 bases at J, with 13 bases between. Germline V CDR1 and CDR2: SGHDT, YYEEEE. CDR3: CASRGGQRQETQYF. CDR3 DNA: TGTGCCAGCAGAGGAGGACAACGGCAAGAGACCCAGTACTTC.

This clone has just one count. This CDR3 reads CASSLGVGQSAYNEQFF. For the CDR3, the DNA is TGTGCCAGCAGCTTAGGGGTGGGACAGTCCGCCTACAATGAGCAGTTCTTC. The rearrangement links TRBV7-9 to TRBJ2-1, with 7 bases aligning to TRBD1. CDR3 size: 17 residues. V shed 1 base, J shed 2 bases, and the junction held 8 bases outside the gene matches. Germline V gene sequence: CDR1 SEHNR, CDR2 FQNEAQ (reference sequence).

V usage is TRBV7-2 and J usage is TRBJ2-2; the match to TRBD2 covers 13 bases. The CDR3 is made up of 18 amino acids. Germline CDR1 SGHTA, CDR2 FQGNSA. V was clipped by 5 bases and J by 1 base; unmatched bases: 7. The CDR3 protein is CASSPRLAGGLNTGELFF. The CDR3 DNA reads as TGTGCCAGCAGCCCTCGACTAGCGGGGGGACTGAACACCGGGGAGCTGTTTTTT.

V usage is TRBV28 and J usage is TRBJ2-3; no reliable D call. Between the trimmed V and J ends, which lost 4 bases and 5 bases, there was a span of 13 bases. Germline V CDR1 and CDR2: MDHEN, SYDVKM. The CDR3 extends over 14 amino acids. The chain's CDR3 is CASSSLALGDTQYF. In DNA form, the CDR3 reads TGTGCCAGCAGTTCCTTAGCCCTGGGAGATACGCAGTATTTT.

This chain uses TRBV30 with TRBJ1-5; 7 bases align to TRBD1. Germline-derived CDR1 and CDR2 are GTSNPN and SVGIG (reference sequence). With V trimmed by 0 bases and J by 3 bases, 2 bases remained unmatched. The CDR3 consists of 14 residues. CDR3 nucleotide sequence: TGTGCCTGGAGTGTTGGACAGGACAATCAGCCCCAGCATTTT. It is translated as CAWSVGQDNQPQHF.

The J gene is TRBJ1-3, the V gene TRBV9; maybe TRBD1 (5 bases). The CDR3 is made up of 15 amino acids. Trimming pared 0 bases from V and 4 bases from J, leaving 11 bases between. The germline V gene encodes CDR1 SGDLS and CDR2 YYNGEE. The CDR3 nucleotides are TGTGCCAGCAGCGTAGTTGGGGGTGGGGGAAACACCATATATTTT. Translating it yields CASSVVGGGGNTIYF.

V is TRBV13 and J is TRBJ2-1; D gene uncertain. Germline V gene sequence: CDR1 PRHDT, CDR2 FYEKMQ (reference sequence). Trimming pared 5 bases from V and 5 bases from J, leaving 10 bases between. The CDR3 length is 13 residues. The CDR3 spells CASSLIRHNEQFF. The CDR3 DNA reads as TGTGCCAGCAGCCTCATACGCCACAATGAGCAGTTCTTC.

This chain connects TRBV6-1 to TRBJ2-5; D may be TRBD1 (5 bases). The CDR3 extends over 14 amino acids. V lost 1 base to trimming and J lost 7 bases, with 13 bases between them. Per germline, CDR1 MNHNS and CDR2 SASEGT. CDR3 nucleotide sequence: TGTGCCAGCAGTGAAGTTCGGACAATCGGGACCCAGTACTTC. Translating it yields CASSEVRTIGTQYF.

In its sample, this clone was seen once. The chain joins TRBV10-3 to TRBJ1-4; TRBD1 aligns across 8 bases. Germline V gives CDR1 ENHRY, CDR2 SYGVKD. Trimming cost V 0 bases and J 7 bases; bases outside gene matches: 7. This CDR3 region has 16 residues. The CDR3 bases are TGTGCCATCAGTGAGTCGTCAGGGGGCCCGGGTGAAAAACTGTTTTTT. Translation: CAISESSGGPGEKLFF.

The chain links TRBV7-2 to TRBJ1-2, with no clear D. This CDR3 contains 12 residues. Germline-derived CDR1 and CDR2 are SGHTA and FQGNSA. Trimming took off 3 bases at V and 4 bases at J, with 6 bases between the two ends. DNA of the CDR3: TGTGCCAGCAGCTTCGCATCCTATGGCTACACCTTC. Translating it yields CASSFASYGYTF.

This chain links TRBV4-2 with TRBJ1-1, with 7 nucleotides matching TRBD1. V trimming: 0 bases; J trimming: 4 bases; junction bases outside the gene matches: 8. The CDR3 is made up of 16 amino acids. Germline V gene lookup returns CDR1 LGHNA and CDR2 YNFKEQ. As DNA, the CDR3 is TGTGCCAGCAGCCAAGAACAGGGGCGAGGGCGCACTGAAGCTTTCTTT. This gives the protein CASSQEQGRGRTEAFF.

V usage is TRBV11-3 and J usage is TRBJ1-1; the D is unclear. The germline V gene encodes CDR1 SGHNT and CDR2 YENEEA. Trimming stripped 1 base from V and 1 base from J, with 4 bases between. CDR3 size: 13 residues. CDR3 sequence reads: CASSLVRNTEAFF. The CDR3 DNA follows: TGTGCCAGCAGCTTAGTCAGGAACACTGAAGCTTTCTTT.

V and J are TRBV5-5 and TRBJ1-2; tentatively, D is TRBD1 (5 bases). This CDR3 has 14 residues. Germline V gene lookup returns CDR1 SGHKS and CDR2 YYEKEE (reference sequence). Trimming left V 4 bases short and J 4 bases short, with 14 bases between. The CDR3 nucleotides are TGTGCCAGCAGCCCGGGGGGGTTGGGCTATGGCTACACCTTC. Translating gives CASSPGGLGYGYTF.

The chain joins TRBV5-1 to TRBJ2-7; D gene ambiguous. The CDR3 is made up of 11 amino acids. V was shortened by 2 bases and J by 5 bases, with 5 bases between the two germline ends. Germline V gene data show CDR1 as SGHRS and CDR2 as YFSETQ. CDR3 sequence reads: CASSFGDEQYF. CDR3 sequence (DNA): TGCGCCAGCAGCTTCGGCGACGAGCAGTACTTC. The full variable domain, its missing parts supplied by reference TRBV5-1 and TRBJ2-7, is KAGVTQTPRYLIKTRGQQVTLSCSPISGHRSVSWYQQTPGQGLQFLFEYFSETQRNKGNFPGRFSGRQFSNSRSEMNVSTLELGDSALYLCASSFGDEQYFGPGTRLTVT.